These 20 T cell receptor beta chains were sequenced from one sample in a study of T cell responses to AZD1222 COVID-19 vaccine. Assay: immunoSEQ multiplex PCR; the TCRdb copy retains only in-frame clones and omits some. Here the sample spans fewer than 200,000 clones, about 86% being singletons. The input for sequencing was peripheral blood, taken on day 0 of AZD1222 vaccination. The receptors here all came from an adult in good health.

The rearrangement uses TRBV11-1 and TRBJ1-5, with D perhaps TRBD1 (5 bases). This CDR3 spans 15 amino acids. CDR1 and CDR2 from the germline V gene are SGHAT and FQDESV (reference sequence). Trimming stripped 5 bases from V and 1 base from J, with 12 bases between. The CDR3: CASSLGGESNQPQHF. The CDR3 nucleotides are TGTGCCAGCAGCCTGGGGGGGGAGAGCAATCAGCCCCAGCATTTT.

The V and J genes are TRBV6-1 and TRBJ2-1; 11 bases are shared with TRBD2. This CDR3 has 15 residues. The junction had 0 bases not matched to a gene; V was cut back by 1 base and J by 4 bases. Germline-derived CDR1 and CDR2 are MNHNS and SASEGT. The CDR3 loop is CASSEVAGGYNEQFF. DNA of the CDR3: TGTGCCAGCAGTGAAGTAGCGGGAGGGTACAATGAGCAGTTCTTC.

The CDR3 is CASSYVQGFTDTQYF. The CDR3 coding sequence is TGTGCCAGTAGTTATGTACAGGGGTTCACAGATACGCAGTATTTT. The V gene is TRBV19, the J gene TRBJ2-3, with 7 bases aligning to TRBD1. V trimming: 5 bases; J trimming: 2 bases; junction bases outside the gene matches: 7. Germline V gene data show CDR1 as LNHDA and CDR2 as SQIVND (reference sequence). The CDR3 extends over 15 amino acids.

The chain has TRBV4-2 and TRBJ1-1, with 11 nucleotides matching TRBD1. Per germline, CDR1 LGHNA and CDR2 YNFKEQ. The CDR3 consists of 15 residues. The V and J ends lost 0 bases and 4 bases, in that order; junction bases with no gene match: 1. The CDR3 DNA sequence: TGTGCCAGCAGCCAAGAAGGGACAGGGGGCACTGAAGCTTTCTTT. It specifies CASSQEGTGGTEAFF.

This clone has more than one count but fewer than ten. The chain is built from TRBV6-5 and TRBJ1-2; D gene uncertain. The CDR3 has 11 amino acids. Germline assignment: CDR1 MNHEY and CDR2 SVGAGI. V was trimmed by 10 bases and J by 4 bases, leaving 10 bases between them. Here the CDR3 DNA reads TGTGCCACCAACCTGGTCTATGGCTACACCTTC. Encoded protein: CATNLVYGYTF.

CDR3 bases: TGCGCCAGCAGCCAAGTTAGCGGGGCCAACAATGAGCAGTTCTTC. This codes for CASSQVSGANNEQFF. The chain has TRBV4-3 and TRBJ2-1; 8 bases are a match to TRBD2. The CDR3 consists of 15 residues. CDR1 and CDR2 from the germline V gene are LGHNA and YSLEER. The V and J ends lost 1 base and 5 bases, in that order; junction bases with no gene match: 4.

The genes are TRBV6-5 and TRBJ2-5; D is possibly TRBD1 (5 bases). The CDR3 covers 14 residues. Germline values: CDR1 MNHEY, CDR2 SVGAGI. V lost 6 bases and J 0 bases, leaving 11 bases between the germline ends. The CDR3: CASSRDSYQETQYF. The CDR3 nucleotides are TGTGCCAGCAGCCGCGACAGTTACCAAGAGACCCAGTACTTC.

J is TRBJ2-7 and V is TRBV21-1; the table gives TRBD1 as D, unverified against the DNA. TRBV21-1 constitutes a pseudogene. The CDR3 has 16 residues. The CDR3 reads CASSKAQDRASDEQYF. DNA for the CDR3: TGTGCCAGCAGCAAAGCGCAGGACAGGGCCAGTGACGAGCAGTACTTC.

This sequence joins TRBV4-2 and TRBJ1-5; D remains unclear. The V end was cut by 4 bases, the J end by 0 bases, with 10 bases between. CDR3 length: 15 residues. Germline V gene sequence: CDR1 LGHNA, CDR2 YNFKEQ. The CDR3 bases are TGTGCCAGCAGCCCCAGAAGGGATAGCAATCAGCCCCAGCATTTT. Translated, it gives CASSPRRDSNQPQHF.

V is TRBV6-5 and J is TRBJ1-3; 10 bases map to TRBD1. In germline, CDR1 is MNHEY, CDR2 SVGAGI. J gave up 8 bases and V 6 bases, and 7 bases lay outside the gene matches. The CDR3 totals 14 residues. CDR3 bases: TGTGCCAGCAGGCGGACCGGGACAGGGGACACCATATATTTT. Amino acid sequence: CASRRTGTGDTIYF.

The CDR3 DNA sequence: TGCAGCGTTGGGGGGGACAGCGCGAACACCGGGGAGCTGTTTTTT. It specifies CSVGGDSANTGELFF. The chain couples TRBV29-1 to TRBJ2-2, with D tentatively TRBD1 (7 bases). This CDR3 has 15 amino acids. Germline V gene sequence: CDR1 SQVTM, CDR2 ANQGSEA. The V end lost 4 bases, the J end lost 0 bases, and 12 bases lay between the germline ends.

The chain has TRBV27 and TRBJ1-1; D may be TRBD1 (5 bases). Trimming left V 3 bases short and J 3 bases short, with 11 bases between. In germline, CDR1 is MNHEY, CDR2 SMNVEV (reference sequence). The CDR3 spans 14 residues. The CDR3 protein is CASSFGGEDTEAFF. CDR3 DNA: TGTGCCAGCAGTTTCGGGGGGGAGGACACTGAAGCTTTCTTT.

The chain employs TRBV18 and TRBJ1-5, with D unclear. Germline CDR1 reads KGHSH; CDR2 reads LQKENI. V was pared by 1 base and J by 4 bases, with 5 bases between. This CDR3 is 13 amino acids long. CDR3 residues: CASSPLQNQPQHF. In DNA form, the CDR3 reads TGTGCCAGCTCACCACTTCAGAATCAGCCCCAGCATTTT.

The chain recombines TRBV4-1 with TRBJ2-1; D remains ambiguous. V dropped 4 bases and J dropped 7 bases, with 14 bases sitting between them. The CDR3 extends over 14 amino acids. Germline V CDR1 and CDR2: MGHRA, YSYEKL. In DNA, the CDR3 is TGCGCCAGCAGCCCCCAACACCCAAGGAATGAGCAGTTCTTC. This codes for CASSPQHPRNEQFF.

V gene TRBV3-1 (or the pseudogene TRBV3-2) combines with J gene TRBJ2-1; 15 bases agree with TRBD2. This CDR3 contains 16 residues. With 1 base clipped from V and 7 bases from J, the junction kept 2 bases outside the gene matches. Germline V gene data show CDR1 as LGHDT and CDR2 as YNNKEL (reference sequence). The CDR3 DNA follows: TGTGCCAGCAGCCAAGGGGGACTAGCGGGGGGAAATGAGCAGTTCTTC. Translation: CASSQGGLAGGNEQFF.

Remarks on this clone: Other DNA sequences in the sample encode the same CDR3. The chain recombines TRBV9 with TRBJ2-7; TRBD1 aligns across 7 bases. The CDR3 is made up of 14 amino acids. The ends lost 2 bases at V and 0 bases at J; junction bases unmatched: 2. Germline CDR1 is SGDLS and CDR2 is YYNGEE. The CDR3 region has the DNA TGTGCCAGCAGCGTCGGGACAGTCTCCTACGAGCAGTACTTC. Encoded protein: CASSVGTVSYEQYF.

The CDR3 sequence is CASSETGASYNEQFF. The CDR3 DNA reads TGTGCCAGCAGCGAGACAGGGGCTTCCTACAATGAGCAGTTCTTC. The chain has TRBV5-6 and TRBJ2-1, with TRBD1 identical over 8 bases. The trim removed 4 bases at V and 1 base at J, leaving 4 bases unmatched. The CDR3 consists of 15 residues. Germline assignment: CDR1 SGHDT and CDR2 YYEEEE.

The chain uses TRBV4-3 and TRBJ1-2; D remains unclear. The CDR3 length is 14 residues. Deletions cut 1 base from V and 4 bases from J, with 10 bases between. CDR1 and CDR2 from the germline V gene are LGHNA and YSLEER. The CDR3 here is CASSQGTVSYGYTF. For the CDR3, the DNA is TGCGCCAGCAGCCAAGGAACCGTATCCTATGGCTACACCTTC.

CDR3 in DNA: TGTGCCAGCACCCCAGAGGGGACGGAGGATTCACCCCTCCACTTT. It yields the protein CASTPEGTEDSPLHF. V gene TRBV27 combines with J gene TRBJ1-6, with D maybe TRBD1 (5 bases). The V gene lost 7 bases and the J gene lost 8 bases, with 18 bases spanning the gap. The CDR3 consists of 15 residues. CDR1 is MNHEY and CDR2 is SMNVEV in the germline V gene (reference sequence).

The count of this clone is one. The V gene is TRBV5-1, the J gene TRBJ2-7; D possibly corresponds to TRBD2 (6 bases). Looked up from germline, CDR1 is SGHRS and CDR2 is YFSETQ. This CDR3 has 15 residues. The V end was cut by 4 bases, the J end by 6 bases, with 20 bases between. The DNA of the CDR3 is TGCGCCAGCAGCCCGGTCGAGCGGGTGAGTCGCGAGCAGTACTTC. Its protein product is CASSPVERVSREQYF.